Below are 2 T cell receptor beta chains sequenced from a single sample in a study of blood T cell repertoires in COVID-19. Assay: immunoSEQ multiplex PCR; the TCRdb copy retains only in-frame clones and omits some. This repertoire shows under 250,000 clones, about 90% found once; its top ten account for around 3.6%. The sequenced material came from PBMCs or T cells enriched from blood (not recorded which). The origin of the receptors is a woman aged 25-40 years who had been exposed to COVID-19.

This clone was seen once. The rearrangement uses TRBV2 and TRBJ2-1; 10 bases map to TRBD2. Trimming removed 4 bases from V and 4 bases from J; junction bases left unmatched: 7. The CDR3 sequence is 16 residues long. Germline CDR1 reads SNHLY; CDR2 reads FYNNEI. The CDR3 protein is CASSALSSGSYNEQFF. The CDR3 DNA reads TGTGCCAGCAGTGCCCTTTCTAGCGGGAGTTACAATGAGCAGTTCTTC.

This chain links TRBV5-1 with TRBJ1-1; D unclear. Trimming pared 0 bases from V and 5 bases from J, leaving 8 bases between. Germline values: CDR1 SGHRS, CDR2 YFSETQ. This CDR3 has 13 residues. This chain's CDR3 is CASSLVAETEAFF. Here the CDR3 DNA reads TGCGCCAGCAGCTTGGTCGCGGAAACTGAAGCTTTCTTT.